This TCR beta chain comes out of a study of blood T cell repertoires in COVID-19. The CDR3 consists of 14 residues. Trimming cost V 5 bases and J 4 bases; bases outside gene matches: 4. Germline V gene lookup returns CDR1 SEHNR and CDR2 FQNEAQ (reference sequence). The table came from immunoSEQ multiplex PCR; TCRdb's copy has only in-frame clones and leaves some out. The sample consists of 250,000 or so clones, 80% to 90% of them appearing once. The source of this sequence is a woman aged 25 to 39 with acute COVID-19. The chain combines TRBV7-9 with TRBJ1-2; the match to TRBD1 covers 10 bases. Sequenced: PBMCs or T cells enriched from blood (not recorded which). The CDR3, as DNA: TGTGCCAGCAGCAGGGGACAGGGGATCTATGGCTACACCTTC. Encoded protein: CASSRGQGIYGYTF. Using reference TRBV7-9 and TRBJ1-2 for the parts outside the CDR3, the full variable domain is DTGVSQNPRHKITKRGQNVTFRCDPISEHNRLYWYRQTLGQGPEFLTYFQNEAQLEKSRLLSDRFSAERPKGSFSTLEIQRTEQGDSAMYLCASSRGQGIYGYTFGSGTRLTVV.